Each of the 11 T cell receptor beta chains below was sequenced from the same sample in a study of T-cell memory formation after mild COVID-19. In TCRdb, the 5' RACE reads were re-called with MiXCR into one record per CDR3 protein. The table lists 150,000 or so distinct CDR3 sequences, about 14% of them singletons, with 13% to 15% in the top ten. Source material: PBMCs or a T cell subset sorted from them (not recorded which). These receptors were taken from an adult woman who had mild COVID-19 (a few samples of this study predate the infection). Cell type and time point are not known.

The CDR3 region is CATPDREPQPQHF. The CDR3 nucleotides read TGTGCCACCCCTGACAGAGAGCCCCAGCCCCAGCATTTT. The chain carries TRBV24-1 and TRBJ1-5, with a possible D match to TRBD1 (5 bases). V lost 9 bases to trimming and J lost 7 bases, with 15 bases between them. Germline CDR1 reads KGHDR; CDR2 reads SFDVKD. This CDR3 is built from 13 residues.

This clonotype was seen a few times. The chain couples TRBV24-1 to TRBJ1-1; D is undetermined. Germline lookup yields CDR1 KGHDR and CDR2 SFDVKD. Deletions cut 3 bases from V and 5 bases from J, with 9 bases between. This CDR3 spans 13 amino acids. CDR3 nucleotide sequence: TGTGCCACCAGTGATCCGGGCATGACTGAAGCTTTCTTT. It translates to CATSDPGMTEAFF.

The rearrangement joins TRBV21-1 to TRBJ2-1; the table's D call, TRBD2, was not checked against the DNA. TRBV21-1 corresponds to a pseudogene. CDR3 size: 12 residues. The CDR3 nucleotides read TGTGCCAGCGGGACTAGTTACAATGAGCAGTTCTTC. It translates to CASGTSYNEQFF.

V usage is TRBV2 and J usage is TRBJ1-2; 9 bases map to TRBD1. After removal of 3 bases from V and 4 bases from J, the junction contained 6 bases not matched to a gene. This CDR3 region has 15 residues. CDR1 SNHLY and CDR2 FYNNEI come from the germline V gene. In DNA form, the CDR3 reads TGTGCCAGCAGTGATCCCGGGACAGGGTCCTATGGCTACACCTTC. It encodes CASSDPGTGSYGYTF.

This clonotype was observed a few times. The chain employs TRBV7-9 and TRBJ2-1; either TRBD1 or TRBD2 may fit D (5 bases each). The CDR3 has 17 residues. V was pared by 1 base and J by 1 base, with 14 bases between. Germline CDR1 reads SEHNR; CDR2 reads FQNEAQ (reference sequence). The CDR3 protein is CASSLGSGLKSYNEQFF. The CDR3 bases are TGTGCCAGCAGCTTAGGTTCGGGGCTAAAATCCTACAATGAGCAGTTCTTC.

The chain has TRBV24-1 and TRBJ2-2; 7 positions agree with TRBD2. The length of the CDR3 is 11 residues. CDR1 is KGHDR and CDR2 is SFDVKD in the germline V gene. J lost 13 bases, V lost 10 bases, and 8 bases had no gene match. The CDR3 loop reads CATRGPGGLFF. CDR3 bases: TGTGCCACGCGAGGCCCGGGAGGGCTGTTTTTT.

The chain is built from TRBV12-3 or TRBV12-4 and TRBJ2-7, with 10 bases fitting TRBD2. This CDR3 contains 16 residues. Trimming took 2 bases from V and 0 from J; bases not matched to a gene: 4. The CDR3, as DNA: TGTGCCAGCAGTTTACGACTAGCGGGTAACTCCTACGAGCAGTACTTC. Its translation: CASSLRLAGNSYEQYF.

This clonotype appeared many times. The chain links TRBV12-3 or TRBV12-4 to TRBJ2-1; possible D gene TRBD2, 5 bases. V dropped 7 bases and J dropped 4 bases, with 17 bases sitting between them. This CDR3 is 15 amino acids long. Written as DNA, the CDR3 is TGTGCCAGCACCATGGAGGCAGGACCGTACAATGAGCAGTTCTTC. It yields the protein CASTMEAGPYNEQFF.

This clonotype was seen once. J is TRBJ2-7 and V is TRBV7-2, with 11 positions matching TRBD2. The CDR3 is made up of 14 amino acids. Trimming removed 5 bases from V and 4 bases from J; junction bases left unmatched: 4. The germline V gene has CDR1 SGHTA and CDR2 FQGNSA. CDR3 nucleotides: TGTGCCAGCAGCCCGGGACTAGCGGAATACGAGCAGTACTTC. Encoded protein: CASSPGLAEYEQYF.

The chain joins TRBV12-3 or TRBV12-4 to TRBJ2-7; D uncertain. The CDR3 is made up of 14 amino acids. V gave up 6 bases and J gave up 5 bases, with 17 bases separating them. CDR3 nucleotide sequence: TGTGCCAGCAGCCACTCCTCGACAACCCACGAGCAGTACTTC. This gives the protein CASSHSSTTHEQYF.

This clonotype was counted a few times. This chain uses TRBV6-5 with TRBJ2-1; TRBD2 matches at 7 bases. Germline assignment: CDR1 MNHEY and CDR2 SVGAGI. The CDR3 is made up of 16 amino acids. V gave up 5 bases and J gave up 0 bases; unmatched junction bases: 7. This chain's CDR3 is CASSRGPGGSYNEQFF. Here the CDR3 DNA reads TGTGCCAGCAGTCGTGGACCGGGAGGCTCCTACAATGAGCAGTTCTTC.